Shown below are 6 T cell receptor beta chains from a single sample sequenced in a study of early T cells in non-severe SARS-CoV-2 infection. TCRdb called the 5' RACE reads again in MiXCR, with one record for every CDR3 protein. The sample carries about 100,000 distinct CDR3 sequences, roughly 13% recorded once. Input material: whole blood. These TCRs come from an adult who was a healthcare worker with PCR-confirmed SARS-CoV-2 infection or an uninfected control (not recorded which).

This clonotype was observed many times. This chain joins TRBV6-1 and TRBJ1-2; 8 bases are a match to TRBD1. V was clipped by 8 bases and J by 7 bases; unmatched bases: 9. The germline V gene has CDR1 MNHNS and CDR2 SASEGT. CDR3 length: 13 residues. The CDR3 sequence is CASLDRGDGGYTF. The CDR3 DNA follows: TGTGCCAGCCTCGACAGGGGCGATGGTGGCTACACCTTC.

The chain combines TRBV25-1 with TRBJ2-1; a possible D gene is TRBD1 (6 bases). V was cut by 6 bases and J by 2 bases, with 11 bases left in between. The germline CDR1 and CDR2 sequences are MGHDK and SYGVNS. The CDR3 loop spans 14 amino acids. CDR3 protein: CASSAQGTYNEQFF. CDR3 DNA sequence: TGTGCCAGCAGCGCCCAGGGGACCTACAATGAGCAGTTCTTC.

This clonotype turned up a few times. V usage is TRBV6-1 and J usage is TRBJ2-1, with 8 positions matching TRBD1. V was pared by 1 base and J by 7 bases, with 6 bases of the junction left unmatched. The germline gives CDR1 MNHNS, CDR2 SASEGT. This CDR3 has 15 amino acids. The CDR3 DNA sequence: TGTGCCAGCAGTGAAGGACAGGGGATTGAAAATGAGCAGTTCTTC. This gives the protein CASSEGQGIENEQFF.

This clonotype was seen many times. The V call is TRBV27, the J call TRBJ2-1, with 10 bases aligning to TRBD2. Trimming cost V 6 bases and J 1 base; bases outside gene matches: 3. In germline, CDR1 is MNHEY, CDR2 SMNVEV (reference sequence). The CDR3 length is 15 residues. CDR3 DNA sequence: TGTGCCAGCAGCATGACTAGCGGGTCCTACAATGAGCAGTTCTTC. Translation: CASSMTSGSYNEQFF.

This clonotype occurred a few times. The CDR3 region has the DNA TGCAGTGCTAGGTCCCCACTAGGTGCAGATACGCAGTATTTT. Protein product: CSARSPLGADTQYF. The chain combines TRBV20-1 with TRBJ2-3; tentatively, D is TRBD2 (5 bases). Germline lookup yields CDR1 DFQATT and CDR2 SNEGSKA (reference sequence). The CDR3 spans 14 residues. The ends were cut back, 3 bases at V and 4 bases at J, with 14 bases in the middle.

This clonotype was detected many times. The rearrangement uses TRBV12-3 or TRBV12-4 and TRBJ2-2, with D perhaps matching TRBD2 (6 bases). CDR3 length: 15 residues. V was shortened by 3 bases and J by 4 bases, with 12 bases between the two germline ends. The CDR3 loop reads CASSFGGALTGELFF. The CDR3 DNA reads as TGTGCCAGCAGTTTTGGAGGGGCGCTCACCGGGGAGCTGTTTTTT.